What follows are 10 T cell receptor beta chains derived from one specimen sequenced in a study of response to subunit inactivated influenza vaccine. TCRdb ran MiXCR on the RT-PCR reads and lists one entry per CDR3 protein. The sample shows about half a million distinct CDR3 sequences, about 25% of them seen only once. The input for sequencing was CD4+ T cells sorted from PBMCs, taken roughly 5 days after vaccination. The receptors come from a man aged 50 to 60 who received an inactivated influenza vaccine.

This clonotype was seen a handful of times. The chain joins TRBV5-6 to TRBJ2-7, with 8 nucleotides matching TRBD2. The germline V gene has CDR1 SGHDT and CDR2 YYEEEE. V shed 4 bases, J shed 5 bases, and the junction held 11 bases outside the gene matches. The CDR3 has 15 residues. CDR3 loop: CASSPPGSAGDEQYF. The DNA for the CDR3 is TGTGCCAGCAGCCCCCCAGGGTCAGCGGGAGACGAGCAGTACTTC.

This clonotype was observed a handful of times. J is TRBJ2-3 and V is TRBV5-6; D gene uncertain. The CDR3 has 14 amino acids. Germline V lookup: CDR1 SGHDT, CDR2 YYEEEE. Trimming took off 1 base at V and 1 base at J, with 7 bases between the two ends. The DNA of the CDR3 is TGTGCCAGCAGCTTGTGGCAGGGCACAGATACGCAGTATTTT. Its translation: CASSLWQGTDTQYF.

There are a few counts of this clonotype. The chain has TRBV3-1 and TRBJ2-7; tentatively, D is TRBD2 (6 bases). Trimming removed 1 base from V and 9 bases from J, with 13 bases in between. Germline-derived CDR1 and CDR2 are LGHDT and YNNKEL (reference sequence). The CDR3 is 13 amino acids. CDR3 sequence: CASSQVRQGGQYF. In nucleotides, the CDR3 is TGTGCCAGCAGCCAAGTGCGGCAGGGAGGGCAGTACTTC.

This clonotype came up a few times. The CDR3 DNA sequence: TGTGCCAGCAGCGCTTCTGGCGACGAGCAGTACTTC. Its protein product is CASSASGDEQYF. The V gene is TRBV7-3, the J gene TRBJ2-7, with unresolved D. The ends were cut back, 5 bases at V and 5 bases at J, with 10 bases in the middle. This CDR3 is 12 amino acids long. The germline V gene encodes CDR1 SGHTA and CDR2 FQGTGA.

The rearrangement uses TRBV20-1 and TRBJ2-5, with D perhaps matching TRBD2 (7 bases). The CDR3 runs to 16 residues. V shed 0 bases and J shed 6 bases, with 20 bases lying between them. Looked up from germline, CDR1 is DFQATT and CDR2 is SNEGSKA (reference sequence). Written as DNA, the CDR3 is TGCAGTGCTAGAGATCAGTGGGTGGGGGGGCCAAAGACCCAGTACTTC. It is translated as CSARDQWVGGPKTQYF.

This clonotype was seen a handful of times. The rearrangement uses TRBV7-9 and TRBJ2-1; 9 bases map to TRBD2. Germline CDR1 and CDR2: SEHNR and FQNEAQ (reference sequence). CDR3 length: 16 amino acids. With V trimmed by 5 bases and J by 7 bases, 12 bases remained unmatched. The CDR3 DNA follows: TGTGCCAGCAGCCCTGGTGGGCTAGCGGGACCGAATGAGCAGTTCTTC. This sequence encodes CASSPGGLAGPNEQFF.

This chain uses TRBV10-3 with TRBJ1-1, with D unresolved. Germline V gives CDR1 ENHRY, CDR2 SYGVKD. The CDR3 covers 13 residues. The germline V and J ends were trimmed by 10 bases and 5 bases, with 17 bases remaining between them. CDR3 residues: CANSRDDRTEAFF. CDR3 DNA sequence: TGTGCCAACTCGAGGGATGATCGGACTGAAGCTTTCTTT.

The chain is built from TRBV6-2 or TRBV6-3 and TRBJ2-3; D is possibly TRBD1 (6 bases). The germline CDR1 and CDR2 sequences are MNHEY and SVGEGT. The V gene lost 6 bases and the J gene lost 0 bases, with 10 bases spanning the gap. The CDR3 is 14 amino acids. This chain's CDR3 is CASRVGQSTDTQYF. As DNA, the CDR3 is TGTGCCAGCAGGGTAGGACAGAGCACAGATACGCAGTATTTT.

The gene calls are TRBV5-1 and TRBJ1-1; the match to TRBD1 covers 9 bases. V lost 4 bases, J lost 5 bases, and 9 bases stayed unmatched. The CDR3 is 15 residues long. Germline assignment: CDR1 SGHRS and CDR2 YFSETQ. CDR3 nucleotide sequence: TGCGCCAGCAGCGTACAGGGGGCGCGCGGTACTGAAGCTTTCTTT. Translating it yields CASSVQGARGTEAFF.

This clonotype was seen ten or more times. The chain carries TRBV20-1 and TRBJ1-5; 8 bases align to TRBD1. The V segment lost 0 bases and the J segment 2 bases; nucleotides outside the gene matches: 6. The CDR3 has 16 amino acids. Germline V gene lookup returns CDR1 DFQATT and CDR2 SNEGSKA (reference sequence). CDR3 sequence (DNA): TGCAGTGCTAGAGATACAGGGGGTGCGGGCAATCAGCCCCAGCATTTT. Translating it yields CSARDTGGAGNQPQHF.